Listed below are T cell receptor beta chains from one sample, sequenced in a study of T cells in localized non-small cell lung cancer. Sequenced by immunoSEQ multiplex PCR; TCRdb stores in-frame clones only, minus some. The repertoire holds around 16,000 clones, with around 83% as singletons. The material sequenced was peripheral blood, taken before any cancer treatment. The receptors stem from a male donor aged 60 or over with stage I lung adenocarcinoma. Each CDR3 is given without its conserved first and last residue. Where a row states a size, it is once, few, many or the class of an expanded clone; other rows omit it.

CDR3aa,j_gene,abundance,v_gene
ASSLAVSASGETQY,TRBJ2-5,.,TRBV5-1
ASSNLVGQGNQPQH,TRBJ1-5,.,TRBV19
ASSVTANTGELF,TRBJ2-2,.,TRBV6-6
ASSMEGRRAGGETQY,TRBJ2-5,.,TRBV19
ASRSPVSYEQY,TRBJ2-7,.,TRBV28
ASNKGAEQY,TRBJ2-7,.,TRBV6-5
ASCATHTDTQY,TRBJ2-3,.,TRBV7-9
ASSDGWGEQF,TRBJ2-1,.,TRBV6-4
ASSPSTGIQPAF,TRBJ1-1,.,TRBV27
ASSLDAGFYNEQF,TRBJ2-1,.,TRBV11-2
ASSSLPGLAGGDTQY,TRBJ2-3,.,TRBV7-2
ASRDRGLGPLH,TRBJ1-6,.,TRBV6-6
ASSLWASGSYEQY,TRBJ2-7,.,TRBV5-5
ASSLGQRTNYGYT,TRBJ1-2,.,TRBV5-8
ASSYSPSGDNEQF,TRBJ2-1,.,TRBV6-5
ASSRDSTNQPQH,TRBJ1-5,once,TRBV18
ASSNPLH,TRBJ1-6,once,TRBV21-1
ASSSEVGNTEAF,TRBJ1-1,.,TRBV6-1
ASSFRSGELF,TRBJ2-2,.,TRBV7-2
ACSGQGGSPLH,TRBJ1-6,.,TRBV30
ASSLSAGGTEAF,TRBJ1-1,.,TRBV18
ASSIGSGQNTEAF,TRBJ1-1,.,TRBV19
ASSLGTTDTGELF,TRBJ2-2,.,TRBV11-1
ATSRSGRGAPTNEQF,TRBJ2-1,once,TRBV15